The 14 T cell receptor beta chains below were found in one sample sequenced in a study of cytomegalovirus exposure and HLA in healthy donors. PCR amplification relied on 60 Vbeta primers (plus 13 Jbeta primers). Sequenced by immunoSEQ multiplex PCR; TCRdb stores in-frame clones only, minus some. The sample lists about 140,000 clones, more than 55% occurring once. Material: PBMCs. Receptors were obtained from a woman aged 60-70 years in good health and CMV-seronegative.

This clone was recorded once. DNA for the CDR3: TGTGCCAGCAGTTCCCGACAGGTCTACAATGAGCAGTTCTTC. Protein: CASSSRQVYNEQFF. The rearrangement links TRBV6-6 to TRBJ2-1; TRBD1 might be the D (6 bases). Germline CDR1 MNHNY, CDR2 SVGAGI (reference sequence). There are 14 residues in the CDR3. Deletions cut 4 bases from V and 3 bases from J, with 10 bases between.

This clone was observed a handful of times. J is TRBJ2-7 and V is TRBV5-1, with TRBD2 as a possible D gene (5 bases). CDR1 and CDR2 from the germline V gene are SGHRS and YFSETQ. V was trimmed by 8 bases and J by 7 bases, leaving 22 bases between them. The CDR3 runs 14 residues. DNA for the CDR3: TGCGCCAGTACCCTAGGTGGGGTGTCGGGGGAGCAGTACTTC. Encoded protein: CASTLGGVSGEQYF.

This clone showed up just a few times. V and J are TRBV7-9 and TRBJ1-4; D is perhaps TRBD1 (6 bases). The CDR3 length is 16 residues. V was trimmed by 0 bases and J by 8 bases, leaving 16 bases between them. Per germline, CDR1 SEHNR and CDR2 FQNEAQ (reference sequence). The CDR3 sequence: CASSLAPTGFGEKLFF. CDR3 coding DNA: TGTGCCAGCAGCTTAGCGCCCACAGGGTTCGGGGAAAAACTGTTTTTT.

This clone occurred a few times. The chain links TRBV7-6 to TRBJ1-3; TRBD1 matches at 9 bases. V shed 5 bases and J 0 bases; nucleotides not matched to a gene: 5. Germline CDR1 reads SGHVS; CDR2 reads FNYEAQ. This CDR3 has 16 amino acids. CDR3 nucleotide sequence: TGTGCCAGCAGCCGGGGACAGGGTAACTCTGGAAACACCATATATTTT. Translated: CASSRGQGNSGNTIYF.

The V and J genes are TRBV7-8 and TRBJ2-5, with TRBD1 matching 7 bases. CDR1 is SGHVS, CDR2 FQNEAQ, per germline. This CDR3 contains 16 residues. J was trimmed by 2 bases and V by 4 bases; bases with no gene match: 10. Here the CDR3 reads CASSSRGNRGQETQYF. For the CDR3, the DNA is TGTGCCAGCAGCTCTAGGGGGAACAGGGGTCAAGAGACCCAGTACTTC.

V gene TRBV7-9 combines with J gene TRBJ1-6; tentatively, D is TRBD1 (5 bases). The germline V gene encodes CDR1 SEHNR and CDR2 FQNEAQ (reference sequence). The CDR3 sequence is 15 residues long. V lost 6 bases and J 6 bases, leaving 15 bases between the germline ends. Here the CDR3 DNA reads TGTGCCAGCAGTTTGGGGCCGGGGGGTAATTCACCCCTCCACTTT. Amino acids: CASSLGPGGNSPLHF.

This clone was seen a handful of times. The chain joins TRBV5-4 to TRBJ1-5; no clear D gene. The germline CDR1 and CDR2 sequences are SGHNT and YYREEE (reference sequence). The CDR3 is 15 amino acids. Trimming took off 1 base at V and 3 bases at J, with 11 bases between the two ends. The CDR3 region is CASSLRVTLNQPQHF. CDR3 coding DNA: TGTGCCAGCAGCTTGAGAGTTACCCTCAATCAGCCCCAGCATTTT.

This clone was picked up a small number of times. The chain employs TRBV7-2 and TRBJ2-5; 7 bases are a match to TRBD2. This CDR3 spans 17 amino acids. J gave up 5 bases and V 5 bases, and 17 bases lay outside the gene matches. Germline V gene data show CDR1 as SGHTA and CDR2 as FQGNSA. The CDR3 loop reads CASSRSVAGFLGETQYF. In DNA form, the CDR3 reads TGTGCCAGCAGCCGCAGCGTAGCGGGCTTCCTTGGGGAGACCCAGTACTTC.

The V gene is TRBV5-1, the J gene TRBJ1-4, with a tentative D call TRBD1 (6 bases). CDR3 length: 14 amino acids. V lost 5 bases and J lost 4, with 12 bases in between. Germline V gene data show CDR1 as SGHRS and CDR2 as YFSETQ. CDR3 in DNA: TGCGCCAGCAGTTACGACAGGATTAATGAAAAACTGTTTTTT. Translating gives CASSYDRINEKLFF.

The chain combines TRBV11-2 with TRBJ2-3; 9 bases match TRBD2. The germline V gene has CDR1 SGHAT and CDR2 FQNNGV. The CDR3 has 14 residues. The V and J ends lost 3 bases and 5 bases, in that order; junction bases with no gene match: 3. The CDR3 here is CASSFSGRVDTQYF. As DNA, the CDR3 is TGTGCCAGCAGCTTTAGCGGGAGAGTAGATACGCAGTATTTT.

This rearrangement joins TRBV10-3 to TRBJ2-3, with 9 bases lining up with TRBD1. The V and J ends lost 10 bases and 4 bases, in that order; junction bases with no gene match: 6. There are 13 residues in the CDR3. CDR1 and CDR2 (germline): ENHRY, SYGVKD. The CDR3 nucleotides are TGTGCCACCCGGGACAGGGTGGCAGATACGCAGTATTTT. Protein sequence: CATRDRVADTQYF.

The chain links TRBV18 to TRBJ2-3, with 13 bases lining up with TRBD2. The CDR3 extends over 18 amino acids. Germline V gene sequence: CDR1 KGHSH, CDR2 LQKENI. Unmatched junction bases numbered 8, after V lost 5 bases and J lost 0 bases. The CDR3 spells CASSKSGTSGTSTDTQYF. Here the CDR3 DNA reads TGTGCCAGCTCAAAATCCGGGACTAGCGGGACAAGCACAGATACGCAGTATTTT.

A few counts support this clone. The chain has TRBV2 and TRBJ2-2; 8 nucleotides match TRBD2. This CDR3 has 15 amino acids. After removal of 7 bases from V and 8 bases from J, the junction contained 12 bases not matched to a gene. The germline V gene encodes CDR1 SNHLY and CDR2 FYNNEI. The DNA of the CDR3 is TGTGCCAGCACCGGACTAGCATCCACAGTGGGGGAGCTGTTTTTT. Translation: CASTGLASTVGELFF.

The chain recombines TRBV14 with TRBJ1-5; no definite D call. The V end lost 0 bases, the J end lost 3 bases, and 9 bases lay between the germline ends. This CDR3 contains 15 residues. Germline-derived CDR1 and CDR2 are SGHDN and FVKESK. CDR3 bases: TGTGCCAGCAGCCAAGAGGACGGGGACAATCAGCCCCAGCATTTT. Translating it yields CASSQEDGDNQPQHF.